Presented here are 10 T cell receptor beta chains from one specimen sequenced in a study of shared clonotypes between healthy human individuals. Libraries were prepared by immunoSEQ multiplex PCR; TCRdb keeps only in-frame clonotypes and omits some of them. The sample lists about 2.4 million clones; over 85% were seen once. Sequenced input: naive CD4+ T cells from PBMCs. Stated subset: CD45RA+ positively selected. These receptors originate from a man aged 18 to 29 in good health. Some clones in this sample may be carry-over from other donors' samples.

V gene TRBV20-1 combines with J gene TRBJ1-3; D gene ambiguous. The length of the CDR3 is 11 residues. Germline V lookup: CDR1 DFQATT, CDR2 SNEGSKA (reference sequence). Between the trimmed V and J ends, which lost 6 bases and 8 bases, there was a span of 11 bases. Written as DNA, the CDR3 is TGCAGTGCAAGGACGGGAGACACCATATATTTT. This sequence encodes CSARTGDTIYF.

CDR3 loop: CASKIGTGGGEQFF. The CDR3 nucleotides are TGCGCCAGCAAGATCGGGACAGGGGGCGGAGAGCAGTTCTTC. The V call is TRBV5-1, the J call TRBJ2-1; 12 nucleotides align to TRBD1. This CDR3 contains 14 residues. The junction had 8 bases not matched to a gene; V was cut back by 6 bases and J by 10 bases. CDR1 SGHRS and CDR2 YFSETQ come from the germline V gene.

As regards this clone: Other DNA sequences in the sample encode the same CDR3. J is TRBJ2-2 and V is TRBV29-1; either TRBD1 or TRBD2 may supply D (5 bases each). V dropped 4 bases and J dropped 5 bases, with 5 bases sitting between them. Germline loops: CDR1 SQVTM, CDR2 ANQGSEA. The CDR3 sequence is 11 residues long. The CDR3 is CSVGGTGELFF. The CDR3 DNA is TGCAGCGTTGGGGGGACCGGGGAGCTGTTTTTT.

This chain joins TRBV7-2 and TRBJ1-4, with TRBD1 as a possible D gene (6 bases). Germline V CDR1 and CDR2: SGHTA, FQGNSA. The CDR3 is 15 amino acids. Trimming pared 5 bases from V and 8 bases from J, leaving 18 bases between. CDR3 sequence (DNA): TGTGCCAGCAGCCTGGGGGGGGCGCAAACCGAAAAACTGTTTTTT. This sequence encodes CASSLGGAQTEKLFF.

The J gene is TRBJ2-1, the V gene TRBV5-1; 8 nucleotides line up with TRBD2. Germline lookup yields CDR1 SGHRS and CDR2 YFSETQ. This CDR3 contains 15 residues. V was pared by 4 bases and J by 5 bases, with 8 bases of the junction left unmatched. CDR3 region: CASSASGGLNNEQFF. DNA of the CDR3: TGCGCCAGCAGCGCAAGCGGGGGACTTAACAATGAGCAGTTCTTC.

This sequence joins TRBV29-1 and TRBJ2-1; 13 bases are a match to TRBD2. Germline assignment: CDR1 SQVTM and CDR2 ANQGSEA. The CDR3 covers 14 residues. V shed 6 bases, J shed 9 bases, and the junction held 8 bases outside the gene matches. The CDR3 reads CSVPGLAGVGEQFF. The CDR3 region has the DNA TGCAGCGTCCCCGGACTAGCGGGAGTGGGTGAGCAGTTCTTC.

This chain uses TRBV7-2 with TRBJ2-7, with TRBD1 identical over 7 bases. Germline values: CDR1 SGHTA, CDR2 FQGNSA. V shed 4 bases and J 7 bases; nucleotides not matched to a gene: 13. This CDR3 region has 15 residues. The chain's CDR3 is CASSSRRQGVGEQYF. CDR3 in DNA: TGTGCCAGCAGCTCCCGACGACAGGGAGTAGGGGAGCAGTACTTC. Complete variable domain (other parts from reference TRBV7-2 and TRBJ2-7): GAGVSQSPSNKVTEKGKDVELRCDPISGHTALYWYRQSLGQGLEFLIYFQGNSAPDKSGLPSDRFSAERTGGSVSTLTIQRTQQEDSAVYLCASSSRRQGVGEQYFGPGTRLTVT.

The V call is TRBV5-4, the J call TRBJ2-2; TRBD1 might be the D (5 bases). The CDR3 totals 17 residues. Deletions cut 4 bases from V and 0 bases from J, with 16 bases between. The germline gives CDR1 SGHNT, CDR2 YYREEE (reference sequence). CDR3 in amino acids: CASSLGLAGSNTGELFF. In DNA, the CDR3 is TGTGCCAGCAGCCTCGGGCTGGCAGGGTCGAACACCGGGGAGCTGTTTTTT.

The chain has TRBV5-1 and TRBJ2-1; 14 bases map to TRBD2. V was clipped by 7 bases and J by 2 bases; unmatched bases: 5. The germline V gene has CDR1 SGHRS and CDR2 YFSETQ. This CDR3 is 16 amino acids long. DNA of the CDR3: TGCGCCAGCTACGGGACTAGCGGGAGCACCTACAATGAGCAGTTCTTC. It is translated as CASYGTSGSTYNEQFF. Full variable domain (missing parts from reference TRBV5-1 and TRBJ2-1): KAGVTQTPRYLIKTRGQQVTLSCSPISGHRSVSWYQQTPGQGLQFLFEYFSETQRNKGNFPGRFSGRQFSNSRSEMNVSTLELGDSALYLCASYGTSGSTYNEQFFGPGTRLTVL.

The chain joins TRBV12-5 to TRBJ2-7; D is possibly TRBD2 (5 bases). V was clipped by 2 bases and J by 2 bases, with 19 bases between them. This CDR3 region has 17 residues. Germline-derived CDR1 and CDR2 are LGHNT and FRNRAP. Here the CDR3 reads CASGLSLKAAAAYEQYF. DNA for the CDR3: TGTGCTAGTGGTTTGTCCCTAAAAGCGGCAGCTGCCTACGAGCAGTACTTC.